This TCR beta chain came from a study of T cells after posttransplantation cyclophosphamide. Broader study findings: Tissue-infiltrating T cells from skin or gut overlapped little with blood T cells. Later blood repertoires were often dominated by clones from the donor CD8+ memory compartment. Recipient CMV seropositivity and CMV reactivation strongly tracked TRB clonality.

The germline gives CDR1 LNHDA, CDR2 SQIVND (reference sequence). With V trimmed by 6 bases and J by 5 bases, 8 bases remained unmatched. The CDR3 runs 15 residues. In its sample, this clone is medium-sized (0.01 to 0.1%). Its antigen is not identified. Controls had myeloablative marrow grafts with methotrexate and calcineurin inhibitor, sampled at 1 year. Sequencing was performed with immunoSEQ multiplex PCR; in TCRdb, only in-frame clones are kept and a portion is missing. Here the sample spans around 15,000 clones, roughly 80% being singletons. This receptor was taken from a male patient in his 30s who received an allogeneic stem cell transplant from an unrelated donor, was CMV-positive, and had acute and chronic GVHD. Some of the T cells may derive from the graft donor. J is TRBJ1-4 and V is TRBV19; TRBD1 matches at 8 bases. This specimen consisted of PBMCs, obtained roughly 460 days after allogeneic stem cell transplant with calcineurin inhibitor and methotrexate. In nucleotides, the CDR3 is TGTGCCAGTAGAGCCAGGGGGCGCTTGAATGAAAAACTGTTTTTT. Its translation is CASRARGRLNEKLFF.